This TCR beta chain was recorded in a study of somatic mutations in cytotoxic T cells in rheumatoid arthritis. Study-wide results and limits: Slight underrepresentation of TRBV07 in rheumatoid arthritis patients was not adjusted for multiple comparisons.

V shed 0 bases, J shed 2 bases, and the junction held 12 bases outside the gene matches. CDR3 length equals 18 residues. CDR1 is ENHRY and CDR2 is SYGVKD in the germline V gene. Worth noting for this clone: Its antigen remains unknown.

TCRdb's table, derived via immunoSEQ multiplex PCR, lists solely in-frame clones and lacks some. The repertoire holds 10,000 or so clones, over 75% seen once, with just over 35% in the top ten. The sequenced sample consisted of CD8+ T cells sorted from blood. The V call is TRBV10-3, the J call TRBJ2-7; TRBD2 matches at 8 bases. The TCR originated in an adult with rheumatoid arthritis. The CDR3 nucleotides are TGTGCCATCAGTGAGTCCCTCGTTGGGGCGGGGGGTACCTACGAGCAGTACTTC. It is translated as CAISESLVGAGGTYEQYF.